These T cell receptor beta chains were read from a single sample in a study of technical replicates of blood from several donors. Data came from immunoSEQ multiplex PCR; TCRdb stores just in-frame clones and leaves some out. Found here are 100,000 or so clones, roughly 95% of them singletons; the top ten hold roughly 0.19%. Sequenced input: T cells isolated from PBMCs. These receptors all come from a human donor in good health. CDR3s include the opening cysteine and the closing phenylalanine or tryptophan. Fields, in order: clone size, V gene, J gene, D gene, CDR3 protein, CDR3 DNA. The D gene is left open where the match is weak. Only some rows state a clone size, as once, few, many or a class for expanded clones.

>.|TRBV6-5|TRBJ1-5|.
CASTMGLNQPQHF
TGTGCCAGCACCATGGGCCTCAATCAGCCCCAGCATTTT
>.|TRBV11-2|TRBJ2-5|.
CASSSTSAQETQYF
TGTGCCAGCAGCTCGACCAGCGCACAAGAGACCCAGTACTTC
>.|TRBV4-2|TRBJ2-1|.
CASSQGTSGGVANEQFF
TGTGCCAGCAGCCAGGGGACCAGCGGAGGGGTCGCCAATGAGCAGTTCTTC
>.|TRBV7-9|TRBJ2-3|.
CASSSYRVGTDTQYF
TGTGCCAGCAGCTCCTACAGGGTCGGCACAGATACGCAGTATTTT
>.|TRBV9|TRBJ2-3|.
CASSVGSTDTQYF
TGTGCCAGCAGCGTGGGCTCCACAGATACGCAGTATTTT
>once|TRBV28|TRBJ1-1|TRBD1
CASSFRTGGTEAFF
TGTGCCAGCAGTTTCCGCACAGGGGGCACTGAAGCTTTCTTT
>.|TRBV9|TRBJ2-1|TRBD2
CASSVDLSGGARRTYNEQFF
TGTGCCAGCAGCGTAGACCTAAGCGGGGGGGCGCGAAGAACCTACAATGAGCAGTTCTTC
>once|TRBV6-4|TRBJ2-3|TRBD2
CASSAGVGTDTQYF
TGTGCCAGCTCGGCGGGAGTGGGCACAGATACGCAGTATTTT
>once|TRBV11-2|TRBJ1-1|.
CASSLAEGMNTEAFF
TGTGCCAGCAGCTTAGCAGAGGGTATGAACACTGAAGCTTTCTTT
>.|TRBV2|TRBJ2-7|TRBD2
CASTRRTSEPYF
TGTGCCAGCACCCGACGGACTAGCGAGCCGTACTTC
>.|TRBV15|TRBJ2-4|.
CATSTHPGENIQYF
TGTGCCACCAGCACCCATCCGGGTGAAAACATTCAGTACTTC
>once|TRBV6-1|TRBJ1-3|.
CASSEDHIRWGRGNTIYF
TGTGCCAGCAGTGAAGACCATATTAGATGGGGGCGCGGAAACACCATATATTTT
>.|TRBV7-2|TRBJ2-7|TRBD2
CASRTSGYNEQYF
TGTGCCAGCAGGACTAGCGGGTACAACGAGCAGTACTTC
>.|TRBV6-1|TRBJ2-2|.
CASKMDWEDTGELFF
TGTGCCAGCAAGATGGACTGGGAGGACACCGGGGAGCTGTTTTTT
>.|TRBV7-9|TRBJ2-3|TRBD2
CASSLGRASGGTDTQYF
TGTGCCAGCAGCTTAGGACGGGCTAGCGGGGGTACAGATACGCAGTATTTT
>.|TRBV4-1|TRBJ2-5|.
CASRTTISRAQETQYF
TGCGCCAGCAGAACGACTATTAGCCGGGCGCAAGAGACCCAGTACTTC
>.|TRBV7-6|TRBJ2-1|TRBD2
CASSLAWRGGFGTNEQFF
TGTGCCAGCAGCTTAGCTTGGCGGGGGGGCTTCGGTACGAATGAGCAGTTCTTC
>.|TRBV29-1|TRBJ1-2|TRBD1
CSLWDSRNYGYTF
TGCAGTTTATGGGACAGTAGGAACTATGGCTACACCTTC
>.|TRBV30|TRBJ1-4|TRBD1
CAWGSATGSLANEKLFF
TGTGCCTGGGGGTCGGCGACAGGGAGTTTGGCTAATGAAAAACTGTTTTTT
>.|TRBV13|TRBJ2-1|TRBD1
CASSNPTGGSANEQFF
TGTGCCAGCTCCAATCCGACAGGGGGCTCGGCGAATGAGCAGTTCTTC
>once|TRBV2|TRBJ2-7|.
CASGPGERSYEQYF
TGTGCCAGCGGCCCAGGGGAGAGGTCCTACGAGCAGTACTTC
>.|TRBV5-4|TRBJ1-4|.
CASSFRNEKLFF
TGTGCCAGCAGTTTCCGGAATGAAAAACTGTTTTTT
>.|TRBV4-1|TRBJ2-1|.
CASSQGLVNEQFF
TGCGCCAGCAGCCAAGGACTAGTCAATGAGCAGTTCTTC
>.|TRBV10-3|TRBJ2-1|TRBD2
CAISAILTGGVHEQFF
TGTGCCATCAGTGCGATCCTAACGGGAGGGGTCCATGAGCAGTTCTTC
>once|TRBV27|TRBJ1-5|.
CASRELGGNQPQHF
TGTGCCAGCAGAGAACTGGGAGGCAATCAGCCCCAGCATTTT
>.|TRBV28|TRBJ1-1|TRBD1
CASSRQGGTEAFF
TGTGCCAGCAGCCGACAGGGTGGTACTGAAGCTTTCTTT
>.|TRBV6-5|TRBJ1-2|.
CASSWGRSTNYGYTF
TGTGCCAGCAGTTGGGGCAGAAGCACTAACTATGGCTACACCTTC
>once|TRBV28|TRBJ2-7|TRBD1
CASSLAGTGYSYEQYF
TGTGCCAGCAGTCTAGCCGGGACAGGGTACTCCTACGAGCAGTACTTC
>.|TRBV5-5|TRBJ2-7|.
CASSLASAGYEQYF
TGTGCCAGCAGCTTGGCCAGCGCCGGCTACGAGCAGTACTTC
>.|TRBV6-1|TRBJ2-7|TRBD2
CASRGGSGYEQYF
TGTGCCAGCAGGGGGGGGAGCGGGTACGAGCAGTACTTC
>.|TRBV7-6|TRBJ2-3|.
CASSPMGLSTDTQYF
TGTGCCAGCAGCCCCATGGGCCTCAGCACAGATACGCAGTATTTT
>.|TRBV4-2|TRBJ2-1|TRBD2
CASSQEREFSNEQFF
TGTGCCAGCAGCCAAGAGCGGGAGTTTTCTAATGAGCAGTTCTTC
>.|TRBV6-4|TRBJ2-3|.
CASSLTPGLGDTQYF
TGTGCCAGCAGTCTGACCCCAGGGTTAGGAGATACGCAGTATTTT
>.|TRBV11-2|TRBJ2-7|.
CASSRLSYEQYF
TGTGCCAGCAGCCGACTATCCTACGAGCAGTACTTC
>.|TRBV4-1|TRBJ1-1|.
CASSRAGAAEAFF
TGCGCCAGCAGCCGTGCAGGGGCCGCTGAAGCTTTCTTT
>.|TRBV28|TRBJ2-7|.
CASSSHRFTVAYEQYF
TGTGCCAGCAGTTCACACCGCTTCACAGTCGCCTACGAGCAGTACTTC
>.|TRBV4-1|TRBJ1-3|TRBD1
CASSQETRDRRNTIYF
TGCGCCAGCAGCCAAGAAACCCGGGACAGAAGGAACACCATATATTTT
>.|TRBV5-1|TRBJ2-1|TRBD1
CASSLALEASGQGNNEQFF
TGCGCCAGCAGCTTGGCTCTTGAGGCTTCGGGACAGGGGAACAATGAGCAGTTCTTC
>.|TRBV28|TRBJ1-1|.
CASSLRRRDNTEAFF
TGTGCCAGCAGTTTACGTCGCAGGGATAACACTGAAGCTTTCTTT
>.|TRBV4-1|TRBJ1-1|.
CASSQIGLDEAFF
TGCGCCAGCAGCCAGATTGGACTAGATGAAGCTTTCTTT
>once|TRBV27|TRBJ2-7|TRBD2
CASMLAGSYEQYF
TGTGCCAGCATGTTAGCGGGGTCCTACGAGCAGTACTTC
>.|TRBV6-6|TRBJ2-3|.
CASSYSVPGLTDTQYF
TGTGCCAGCAGTTACTCTGTACCGGGACTCACAGATACGCAGTATTTT
>once|TRBV20-1|TRBJ1-1|.
CSGTADTEAFF
TGCAGTGGGACAGCGGACACTGAAGCTTTCTTT
>.|TRBV11-3|TRBJ1-4|.
CASSLVSRSSGGEKLFF
TGTGCCAGCAGCTTAGTGTCCCGGTCAAGCGGAGGTGAAAAACTGTTTTTT
>.|TRBV7-8|TRBJ1-3|.
CASSLDPGFTGNTIYF
TGTGCCAGCAGCTTAGACCCAGGTTTTACTGGAAACACCATATATTTT
>once|TRBV5-1|TRBJ2-2|.
CASSPDSTGELFF
TGCGCCAGCAGCCCAGACAGTACCGGGGAGCTGTTTTTT